This entry describes one T cell receptor (beta chain). Its antigen is not known. Each cell subset's genomic DNA was divided evenly among several immunoSEQ plates. Per the original data handling: Without quality scores, immunoSEQ junctional reads could not be filtered like full-length reads. TCRdb keeps only in-frame clones here, not all; method: immunoSEQ multiplex PCR. Clonal size and the V and J genes are those of that table, whereas D and trimming came from the DNA. Altogether roughly 500,000 clones are present, 79% being singletons, with the ten largest covering 13%. The data belong to a study of shared clonotypes between healthy human individuals. Findings of the study overall: Sequencing depth was a factor that was expected to affect clonotype sharing among donors.

The CDR3 has 16 amino acids. V was pared by 0 bases and J by 3 bases, with 6 bases of the junction left unmatched. CDR1 and CDR2 (germline): SGHTA, FQGNSA. The sequence came from a woman in her thirties or forties in good health. Some clones in this sample may be carry-over from other donors' samples. The sequencing sample was made of PBMCs. This rearrangement joins TRBV7-2 to TRBJ2-7; 9 bases fit TRBD2. CDR3 loop: CASSLARASGDYEQYF. In DNA form, the CDR3 reads TGTGCCAGCAGCTTAGCGCGGGCTAGCGGGGACTACGAGCAGTACTTC.